This entry describes one TCR beta chain. This entry comes from a study of shared clonotypes between healthy human individuals. Assay: immunoSEQ multiplex PCR; the TCRdb copy retains only in-frame clones and omits some. The sample lists roughly 2 million clones; around 95% were seen once. Germline assignment: CDR1 LNHDA and CDR2 SQIVND (reference sequence). Trimming pared 3 bases from V and 6 bases from J, leaving 8 bases between. The length of the CDR3 is 13 residues. The TCR comes from a young man in good health. The rearrangement uses TRBV19 and TRBJ2-2; D might be TRBD1 (5 bases). The sequenced sample was naive CD4+ T cells sorted from blood. Subset denoted: CD45RA+ positively selected. The CDR3 reads CASSMKGAGELFF. The CDR3 DNA follows: TGTGCCAGTAGTATGAAAGGGGCCGGGGAGCTGTTTTTT.